What follows is one TCR beta chain and its context. Its antigen is as yet unknown. This record belongs to a study of blood T cells in healthy people across ages. Study results and limitations: Higher diversity and more naive CD4+ cells were features of long-lived donors, compared to aged donors.

Researchers report isolating at least 7 million PBMCs per sample. At least 5 micrograms of total RNA were extracted per sample. V was trimmed by 5 bases and J by 3 bases, leaving 5 bases between them. In germline, CDR1 is SEHNR, CDR2 FQNEAQ (reference sequence). The CDR3 has 12 residues. A second PCR of about 6 to 12 cycles used a sample-barcoded 5' primer and a J-beta primer mix. Via MiXCR, TCRdb re-called the 5' RACE reads, giving one row per CDR3 protein. The sample shows fewer than 750,000 distinct CDR3 sequences, 40% to 50% of them seen only once. The chain joins TRBV7-9 to TRBJ1-5; D not certain. The sequence was obtained from an elderly man in good health. Sequenced input: blood. The CDR3 protein is CASSVHNQPQHF. CDR3 in DNA: TGTGCCAGCAGCGTACACAATCAGCCCCAGCATTTT.